This TCR beta chain was identified in a study of T cells in localized non-small cell lung cancer. Study-level results: Of the tissues analyzed, uninvolved adjacent lung showed maximal T cell clonality, greater than tumor. Within adjacent lung there appeared a median around 57 of the top 100 tumor clones.

Of note for this clone: The target antigen is unknown.

Trimming pared 11 bases from V and 0 bases from J, leaving 2 bases between. This CDR3 has 9 amino acids. Germline lookup yields CDR1 MNHNY and CDR2 SVGAGI (reference sequence). Libraries were prepared by immunoSEQ multiplex PCR; TCRdb keeps only in-frame clonotypes and omits some of them. The sample gives around 41,000 clones, approximately 83% of which show up once; 7% to 8.5% is in the top ten. The receptor was isolated from a man between 40 and 70 years old with stage II lung adenocarcinoma. The chain carries TRBV6-6 and TRBJ2-7, with D uncertain. Sequenced material: PBMCs, taken before any cancer treatment. Written as DNA, the CDR3 is TGTGCCGTCTCCTACGAGCAGTACTTC. It encodes CAVSYEQYF.